This TCR beta chain was recorded in a study of siplizumab effects on memory and regulatory T cells. General observations from the study: Contribution to the alloresponse seemed major for naive T cells, which also seemed more diverse than memory cells. Siplizumab led to significantly less abundant alloreactive sequences that could be traced back to unstimulated CD4+ memory cells. About 75-95% of proliferating CD4+ or CD8+ clones had no assignable naive or memory phenotype. Proliferating Tregs taken from siplizumab cultures were not shown to have a confirmed suppressive function.

The table came from immunoSEQ multiplex PCR; TCRdb's copy has only in-frame clones and leaves some out. Counted here are 99,000 or so clones, about 92% occurring once; the ten biggest clones make up about 0.32%. The J segment lost 3 bases and the V segment lost 4 bases, leaving 4 bases of the junction unmatched. Germline loops: CDR1 SGHRS, CDR2 YFSETQ. This CDR3 has 14 amino acids. As to this clone: Antigen specificity is unknown.

V usage is TRBV5-1 and J usage is TRBJ1-1; TRBD1 agrees at 9 bases. The sample consisted of CD4+ T cells sorted from blood. The source of this sequence is a human donor in good health. As DNA, the CDR3 is TGCGCCAGCAGCCCGACAGGGGGGGACACTGAAGCTTTCTTT. Translating gives CASSPTGGDTEAFF.